The 29 T cell receptor beta chains given below trace back to one sample, sequenced in a study (dated by TCRdb to about 2016). Libraries were constructed by RT-PCR. The instrument was an Illumina MiSeq. TCRdb itself trimmed the public reads at Q25 with fastp, ran MiXCR and retained productive beta chains. When rows share a CDR3 protein, they turn into one entry using the most common DNA and genes. Recorded for this sample are 550,000 to 750,000 distinct CDR3 sequences; approximately 15% of them occurred a single time. The ten largest clones represent 3.6% of the sample. The sample taken for sequencing was memory CD4+ T cells from blood. These receptors all come from a female donor in good health, serving as a healthy control.

The genes are TRBV20-1 and TRBJ1-5, with a weak D call TRBD1 (5 bases). Per germline, CDR1 DFQATT and CDR2 SNEGSKA (reference sequence). This CDR3 has 13 residues. Between the trimmed V and J ends, which lost 6 bases and 6 bases, there was a span of 15 bases. CDR3 protein: CSAYLWGGQPQHF. CDR3 sequence (DNA): TGCAGTGCCTACTTGTGGGGCGGTCAGCCCCAGCATTTT.

This clonotype has only a few counts. The CDR3 loop reads CASSSRGERWAEAFF. For the CDR3, the DNA is TGTGCCAGCAGCTCACGTGGGGAGAGGTGGGCTGAAGCTTTCTTT. This chain connects TRBV7-9 to TRBJ1-1, with D unresolved. Trimming took off 4 bases at V and 6 bases at J, with 18 bases between the two ends. This CDR3 comprises 15 residues. Germline CDR1 reads SEHNR; CDR2 reads FQNEAQ (reference sequence).

The rearrangement uses TRBV7-9 and TRBJ1-1; no reliable D call. CDR1 and CDR2 from the germline V gene are SEHNR and FQNEAQ (reference sequence). The CDR3 has 14 residues. V was trimmed by 1 base and J by 8 bases, leaving 14 bases between them. The CDR3 protein is CASSLVLGLEEAFF. The CDR3 DNA follows: TGTGCCAGCAGCTTAGTGTTGGGCCTCGAGGAAGCTTTCTTT.

This clonotype was detected a few times. The gene calls are TRBV6-5 and TRBJ1-2; the D is unclear. V was shortened by 10 bases and J by 0 bases, with 12 bases between the two germline ends. This CDR3 comprises 13 residues. Germline V CDR1 and CDR2: MNHEY, SVGAGI. In DNA form, the CDR3 reads TGTGCCACCCAACAGTTGACTAACTATGGCTACACCTTC. It specifies CATQQLTNYGYTF.

At least ten counts were recorded for this clonotype. The rearrangement joins TRBV6-5 to TRBJ1-4; a possible D gene is TRBD1 (5 bases). Per germline, CDR1 MNHEY and CDR2 SVGAGI. The ends were cut back, 2 bases at V and 7 bases at J, with 11 bases in the middle. This CDR3 region has 14 residues. The CDR3 coding sequence is TGTGCCAGCAGTTACGCAGGGAGGGGTGAAAAACTGTTTTTT. It is translated as CASSYAGRGEKLFF.

At least ten counts were recorded for this clonotype. The chain uses TRBV27 and TRBJ2-2; D might be TRBD2 (6 bases). V was shortened by 3 bases and J by 7 bases, with 12 bases between the two germline ends. CDR3 length: 14 residues. CDR1 is MNHEY and CDR2 is SMNVEV in the germline V gene (reference sequence). The DNA for the CDR3 is TGTGCCAGCAGTTTTTCTGGGGGAGGCGGGGAGCTGTTTTTT. This sequence encodes CASSFSGGGGELFF.

This clonotype was observed many times. This chain connects TRBV4-3 to TRBJ2-3; D remains ambiguous. The V gene's germline CDR1 is LGHNA and CDR2 YSLEER. This CDR3 is 14 amino acids long. The V gene lost 0 bases and the J gene lost 1 base, with 5 bases spanning the gap. CDR3 protein: CASSQELRTDTQYF. Written as DNA, the CDR3 is TGCGCCAGCAGCCAAGAGCTCCGCACAGATACGCAGTATTTT.

CDR3 residues: CASSFYGQGADGYTF. The CDR3 DNA sequence: TGTGCCAGCAGCTTTTATGGCCAGGGGGCGGATGGCTACACCTTC. The chain joins TRBV7-2 to TRBJ1-2; 8 bases match TRBD1. The germline CDR1 and CDR2 sequences are SGHTA and FQGNSA. J lost 6 bases, V lost 3 bases, and 9 bases had no gene match. The CDR3 sequence is 15 residues long.

There are many counts of this clonotype. The chain uses TRBV6-5 and TRBJ1-2; 10 positions match TRBD1. Germline V gene sequence: CDR1 MNHEY, CDR2 SVGAGI. Trimming at V came to 4 bases and at J to 4 bases, leaving 3 bases not matched to a gene. The CDR3 extends over 14 amino acids. In DNA form, the CDR3 reads TGTGCCAGCAGTTGGGACAGGGGCTCCTATGGCTACACCTTC. It is translated as CASSWDRGSYGYTF.

This chain connects TRBV30 to TRBJ2-3, with unresolved D. V was trimmed by 4 bases and J by 6 bases, leaving 17 bases between them. CDR3 length: 14 amino acids. Germline V lookup: CDR1 GTSNPN, CDR2 SVGIG (reference sequence). In DNA form, the CDR3 reads TGTGCCTGGACAGCTTTTCTGGGCCTCGATACGCAGTATTTT. Protein product: CAWTAFLGLDTQYF. The full variable domain, rest sourced from reference TRBV30 and TRBJ2-3, is SQTIHQWPATLVQPVGSPLSLECTVEGTSNPNLYWYRQAAGRGLQLLFYSVGIGQISSEVPQNLSASRPQDRQFILSSKKLLLSDSGFYLCAWTAFLGLDTQYFGPGTRLTVL.

This clonotype was observed at least ten times. The chain is built from TRBV29-1 and TRBJ2-1; TRBD2 agrees at 9 bases. The CDR3 has 14 amino acids. CDR1 and CDR2 from the germline V gene are SQVTM and ANQGSEA. V shed 2 bases, J shed 7 bases, and the junction held 6 bases outside the gene matches. CDR3 region: CSVERGLAWNEQFF. The CDR3 region has the DNA TGCAGCGTTGAAAGGGGACTAGCCTGGAATGAGCAGTTCTTC.

This rearrangement joins TRBV6-2 or TRBV6-3 to TRBJ2-7; no clear D. The V and J ends lost 5 bases and 6 bases respectively, with 8 bases between them. The germline V gene encodes CDR1 MNHEY and CDR2 SVGEGT. This CDR3 comprises 11 residues. The DNA of the CDR3 is TGTGCCAGCAGTGACGACGGCGAGCAGTACTTC. Its translation is CASSDDGEQYF.

This clonotype has only a few counts. The chain is built from TRBV20-1 and TRBJ1-5; 10 bases fit TRBD1. J gave up 1 base and V 6 bases, and 15 bases lay outside the gene matches. Germline-derived CDR1 and CDR2 are DFQATT and SNEGSKA (reference sequence). There are 18 residues in the CDR3. The CDR3, as DNA: TGCAGTGCGGGGACCGGGACAGGGGTTGCCTTAAGCAATCAGCCCCAGCATTTT. Protein sequence: CSAGTGTGVALSNQPQHF.

This clonotype was seen repeatedly, ten times or more. V gene TRBV6-5 combines with J gene TRBJ2-4; no clear D gene. Trimming took 5 bases from V and 0 from J, leaving 11 bases between them. From germline, CDR1 is MNHEY and CDR2 SVGAGI. This CDR3 region has 15 residues. This CDR3 reads CASSRATIAKNIQYF. The CDR3 nucleotides read TGTGCCAGCAGTAGAGCTACGATAGCCAAAAACATTCAGTACTTC.

At least ten counts were recorded for this clonotype. The chain is built from TRBV20-1 and TRBJ2-5; the match to TRBD2 covers 7 bases. The CDR3 runs to 18 residues. CDR1 is DFQATT, CDR2 SNEGSKA, per germline (reference sequence). With 6 bases clipped from V and 4 bases from J, the junction kept 23 bases outside the gene matches. The CDR3 protein is CSALGVAGLFLKGETQYF. CDR3 coding DNA: TGCAGTGCCCTCGGGGTAGCGGGCCTCTTCCTAAAGGGAGAGACCCAGTACTTC.

This clonotype has a count of ten or more. This chain uses TRBV20-1 with TRBJ2-1, with 9 bases aligning to TRBD2. V gave up 7 bases and J gave up 7 bases; unmatched junction bases: 8. CDR3 length equals 13 residues. Germline V gene sequence: CDR1 DFQATT, CDR2 SNEGSKA (reference sequence). The CDR3 nucleotides read TGCAGTGAATTTGGCGGGAGGGGGAATGAGCAGTTCTTC. Translated, it gives CSEFGGRGNEQFF.

This clonotype has a handful of counts. This sequence joins TRBV13 and TRBJ2-6; D gene ambiguous. Looked up from germline, CDR1 is PRHDT and CDR2 is FYEKMQ (reference sequence). The ends were cut back, 5 bases at V and 0 bases at J, with 17 bases in the middle. The CDR3 is made up of 18 amino acids. The CDR3 bases are TGTGCCAGCAGCCGCACATTGGGCACCCACTCTGGGGCCAACGTCCTGACTTTC. It encodes CASSRTLGTHSGANVLTF.

At least ten counts were recorded for this clonotype. The chain joins TRBV12-3 or TRBV12-4 to TRBJ1-1; tentatively, D is TRBD1 (5 bases). This CDR3 region has 15 residues. The germline V and J ends were trimmed by 2 bases and 1 base, with 11 bases remaining between them. Here the CDR3 DNA reads TGTGCCAGCAGTTTATCGGGGCCGGGGAACACTGAAGCTTTCTTT. Translation: CASSLSGPGNTEAFF.

V is TRBV10-2 and J is TRBJ2-1; D gene uncertain. The CDR3 sequence is 13 residues long. Trimming pared 2 bases from V and 5 bases from J, leaving 7 bases between. CDR1 and CDR2 from the germline V gene are WSHSY and SAAADI. Here the CDR3 DNA reads TGCGCCAGCAGTGAGGTCCAGAACAATGAGCAGTTCTTC. It codes for CASSEVQNNEQFF.

The chain employs TRBV7-2 and TRBJ1-1, with D unresolved. The germline V gene encodes CDR1 SGHTA and CDR2 FQGNSA. This CDR3 has 19 residues. The V and J ends lost 5 bases and 1 base respectively, with 26 bases between them. The CDR3 loop is CASSAPTRPVTFKNTEAFF. Written as DNA, the CDR3 is TGTGCCAGCAGCGCACCCACCCGGCCAGTGACCTTCAAGAACACTGAAGCTTTCTTT.

This clonotype was observed a handful of times. The rearrangement joins TRBV7-2 to TRBJ2-1; 7 nucleotides line up with TRBD2. CDR1 and CDR2 from the germline V gene are SGHTA and FQGNSA. The CDR3 is 16 residues long. The junction had 7 bases not matched to a gene; V was cut back by 3 bases and J by 2 bases. In DNA form, the CDR3 reads TGTGCCAGCAGCTTTTTGGGGGGGAGGGCCTACAATGAGCAGTTCTTC. This sequence encodes CASSFLGGRAYNEQFF.

This clonotype was counted at least ten times. The chain has TRBV7-2 and TRBJ2-1; D is unresolved. The CDR3 length is 13 residues. CDR1 is SGHTA and CDR2 is FQGNSA in the germline V gene. V was pared by 0 bases and J by 10 bases, with 10 bases between. CDR3 amino acids: CASSLARKDEQFF. The CDR3 DNA reads as TGTGCCAGCAGCTTAGCCCGAAAGGACGAGCAGTTCTTC.

In its sample, this clonotype was seen many times. This rearrangement joins TRBV7-9 to TRBJ2-7; 9 bases align to TRBD1. The CDR3 contains 15 residues. Unmatched junction bases numbered 7, after V lost 2 bases and J lost 5 bases. Per germline, CDR1 SEHNR and CDR2 FQNEAQ (reference sequence). CDR3 nucleotides: TGTGCCAGCAGCTTACCGGGACAGGGTCGGAACGAGCAGTACTTC. Encoded protein: CASSLPGQGRNEQYF.

This clonotype was seen repeatedly, ten times or more. CDR3 amino acids: CSVRGDTEAFF. CDR3 in DNA: TGCAGCGTGAGAGGGGACACTGAAGCTTTCTTT. The chain links TRBV29-1 to TRBJ1-1, with D possibly matching TRBD1 (5 bases). V was pared by 6 bases and J by 3 bases, with 8 bases between. This CDR3 spans 11 amino acids. Germline CDR1 SQVTM, CDR2 ANQGSEA.

This clonotype was found many times. V is TRBV15 and J is TRBJ2-7; D gene ambiguous. Germline V CDR1 and CDR2: LNHNV, YYDKDF (reference sequence). Trimming took 5 bases from V and 3 from J, leaving 11 bases between them. This CDR3 is 13 amino acids long. DNA for the CDR3: TGTGCCACCAGCCATGGTGACGGCTACGAGCAGTACTTC. It is translated as CATSHGDGYEQYF.

This clonotype showed up just a few times. The chain has TRBV5-1 and TRBJ1-6; D gene unclear. Between the trimmed V and J ends, which lost 1 base and 7 bases, there was a span of 15 bases. This CDR3 spans 16 amino acids. CDR1 and CDR2 from the germline V gene are SGHRS and YFSETQ. In DNA form, the CDR3 reads TGCGCCAGCAGCTTGTTACAAGGACCGGGGAATTCACCCCTCCACTTT. Translation: CASSLLQGPGNSPLHF. Variable domain in full (rest from reference TRBV5-1 and TRBJ1-6): KAGVTQTPRYLIKTRGQQVTLSCSPISGHRSVSWYQQTPGQGLQFLFEYFSETQRNKGNFPGRFSGRQFSNSRSEMNVSTLELGDSALYLCASSLLQGPGNSPLHFGNGTRLTVT.

This clonotype was seen only a few times. The chain has TRBV27 and TRBJ2-1; TRBD1 agrees at 9 bases. The CDR3 sequence is 15 residues long. Germline CDR1 and CDR2: MNHEY and SMNVEV (reference sequence). The V segment lost 5 bases and the J segment 4 bases; nucleotides outside the gene matches: 6. The CDR3 DNA sequence: TGTGCCAGCAGTCACCGGGACAGGGTTTACAATGAGCAGTTCTTC. It yields the protein CASSHRDRVYNEQFF.

On this clonotype: One end of the junction is discordant with germline, which a read error may explain. V and J are TRBV27 and TRBJ2-1; TRBD2 aligns across 7 bases. The CDR3 runs to 12 residues. Germline V gives CDR1 MNHEY, CDR2 SMNVEV (reference sequence). The CDR3 nucleotides read TGTACCAGCGGGGTATCCTACAATGAGCAGTTCTTC. Translating gives CTSGVSYNEQFF.

This clonotype has a count of ten or more. The gene calls are TRBV7-2 and TRBJ2-3; 14 nucleotides align to TRBD2. The CDR3 consists of 17 residues. Germline assignment: CDR1 SGHTA and CDR2 FQGNSA. J gave up 3 bases and V 3 bases, and 5 bases lay outside the gene matches. The CDR3 loop reads CASSLRLAGGSTDTQYF. CDR3 DNA: TGTGCCAGCAGCTTGAGACTAGCGGGGGGGTCGACAGATACGCAGTATTTT.